This TCR beta chain was captured in a study of regulatory T cells in long-lasting Graves disease (dated by TCRdb to the early 2020s). About the study as a whole: To count as having persistent Graves' disease, a patient had to have received antithyroid drug treatment for over 5 years with TSH receptor autoantibodies remaining persistently positive. Persistent Graves' disease patients were compared with newly diagnosed Graves' disease patients by peripheral blood TCR sequencing and RNA sequencing. The study took place in China and was registered as a clinical trial. A total of 33 samples underwent TCR sequencing, from about 13 patients with persistent Graves' disease and roughly 20 patients with newly diagnosed Graves' disease. In the clinical cohort, patients with persistent Graves' disease had used antithyroid drugs for an average of around 9.9 years.

The label giving this sample's time point can be read as: persistent/refractory GD, antithyroid drugs over 5 years with positive TRAb. For both TCR sequencing and RNA sequencing, RNA was extracted from PBMCs using TRIzol. Graves' disease was diagnosed according to American Thyroid Association guidelines. Recruitment of patients was carried out at an endocrinology department in Xi'an, China. From each patient, about 8.9 milliliters of peripheral blood was collected into an EDTA anticoagulant tube. PBMCs were isolated by Ficoll Paque Plus density gradient separation without further T cell sorting. RNA quality was checked with an Agilent 2100 Bioanalyzer and agarose gel, and concentration with a NanoDrop 2000. Paper-wide results and their limitations: Lower TCR Shannon entropy and fewer highly expanded clones were observed in persistent Graves' disease patients than in newly diagnosed patients, which suggested clonal expansion. Only peripheral blood was studied, because thyroid tissue, the primary lesion, was inaccessible. Persistent disease showed preferential use of TRBV28, TRBJ1-2 and TRBJ2-5, whereas newly diagnosed disease favored TRBV20-1 and TRBJ2-1. The authors acknowledged the small sample size as a limitation that may reduce accuracy. More public clonotypes were shared among persistent patients (under 3,000) than among newly diagnosed patients (just under 1,000). Only the TCR beta chain was sequenced and analyzed.

Trimming takes 5 bases off V and 4 bases off J; junction bases not matched to a gene: 5. CDR1 SGHAT and CDR2 FQDESV were looked up in the germline V gene (reference sequence). The CDR3, from cysteine to phenylalanine, totals 14 residues. CDR3 DNA only is kept here, 42 bases in frame from base 1. The receptor library was made with multiplex PCR. This sample was sequenced with an Illumina HiSeq 4000. To build TCR beta libraries, CDR3 regions were amplified by Arm-PCR using iRepertoire HTBI primers. PCR products were gel purified before sequencing. The authors processed their data as follows. A total of roughly 65 TRBV and 14 TRBJ segments were identified across samples and were used for gene usage analysis of CDR3 amino acid clonotypes. Filtered high-quality paired reads were merged into contigs using COPE and FqMerger. BLAST was used to align contigs to IMGT TRBV, TRBD and TRBJ reference genes, with CDR3 defined following IMGT. Highly expanded clones were defined as clonotypes with a frequency above 0.1%. Shannon entropy served as the measure of repertoire diversity, while the Gini coefficient captured V-J evenness. Clonotypes shared by more than one individual were considered public. The raw public reads went through TCRdb reprocessing: fastp at Q25, MiXCR clone calling, in-frame beta chains kept. Identical CDR3 protein sequences are pooled into one entry, listed with their most common genes and DNA. The V and J calls and clone size are TCRdb's, not the authors'. Here the sample has 600,000 to 850,000 distinct CDR3 sequences; approximately 29% occur a single time. In total, the top ten clones hold about 40% of the sample.

This clonotype was found many times. Which antigen it targets is not known. Base quality data are lacking; no much larger clone is found one base away. This sample comprised peripheral blood mononuclear cells (PBMCs), obtained when the disease was refractory, from a patient treated with antithyroid drugs. The receptor chain draws on TRBV11-1 and TRBJ1-1, and TRBD1 matches 9 of the central bases. This TCR was sampled from a female donor with Graves disease. The DNA sequence follows: TGTGCCAGCAGCCCCGGGACAGGGCCCACTGAAGCTTTCTTT. It codes for CASSPGTGPTEAFF.